The 14 T cell receptor beta chains below were found in one sample sequenced in a study of technical replicates of blood from four donors. This table comes from immunoSEQ multiplex PCR, and its TCRdb copy is limited to in-frame clones, with some not included. The sample holds 66,000 or so clones, 85% to 90% seen once. Input material: PBMCs. These receptor sequences come from a human donor in good health. Some clones in this sample may be carry-over from other donors' samples.

CDR3 in DNA: TGTGCCAGTAGTATAGTGGCGGGGCCTCACAATGAGCAGTTCTTC. This codes for CASSIVAGPHNEQFF. The chain carries TRBV19 and TRBJ2-1; tentatively, D is TRBD2 (6 bases). The V end lost 1 base, the J end lost 5 bases, and 12 bases lay between the germline ends. CDR3 length: 15 residues. CDR1 is LNHDA, CDR2 SQIVND, per germline (reference sequence).

CDR3 DNA sequence: TGTGCCAGCAGCCCGCCCGGGGGAAGACCGCAGTTCTTC. Protein sequence: CASSPPGGRPQFF. The chain joins TRBV7-2 to TRBJ2-1; a weak D match, TRBD2 (6 bases). The V gene lost 5 bases and the J gene lost 12 bases, with 17 bases spanning the gap. This CDR3 region has 13 residues. The germline CDR1 and CDR2 sequences are SGHTA and FQGNSA. The whole variable domain, filled in from reference TRBV7-2 and TRBJ2-1, reads GAGVSQSPSNKVTEKGKDVELRCDPISGHTALYWYRQSLGQGLEFLIYFQGNSAPDKSGLPSDRFSAERTGGSVSTLTIQRTQQEDSAVYLCASSPPGGRPQFFGPGTRLTVL.

The V and J genes are TRBV7-8 and TRBJ2-7, with D perhaps matching TRBD2 (5 bases). Germline V gene data show CDR1 as SGHVS and CDR2 as FQNEAQ. The CDR3 has 14 residues. Trimming took off 2 bases at V and 2 bases at J, with 10 bases between the two ends. CDR3 sequence: CASSLRGNPYEQYF. The CDR3, as DNA: TGTGCCAGCAGCTTAAGAGGGAACCCCTACGAGCAGTACTTC.

The chain employs TRBV4-3 and TRBJ1-1; 7 bases are a match to TRBD1. Germline values: CDR1 LGHNA, CDR2 YSLEER. CDR3 length equals 16 residues. V was clipped by 0 bases and J by 5 bases; unmatched bases: 9. DNA of the CDR3: TGCGCCAGCAGCCAAGATATTTGGCAGGGGGGAACTGAAGCTTTCTTT. Protein product: CASSQDIWQGGTEAFF.

The genes are TRBV15 and TRBJ2-5, with 7 bases fitting TRBD1. Germline V gene sequence: CDR1 LNHNV, CDR2 YYDKDF (reference sequence). Trimming took 4 bases from V and 4 from J; bases not matched to a gene: 9. The CDR3 loop spans 15 amino acids. The CDR3 DNA is TGTGCCACCAGCACCCCCACAGGGGCCAGAGAGACCCAGTACTTC. Translated: CATSTPTGARETQYF.

The table lists this clone with a count of one. This chain connects TRBV5-1 to TRBJ1-4, with TRBD1 identical over 7 bases. The ends lost 0 bases at V and 8 bases at J; junction bases unmatched: 4. Germline lookup yields CDR1 SGHRS and CDR2 YFSETQ. The CDR3 runs to 14 residues. DNA of the CDR3: TGCGCCAGCAGCTTGGCTGGGACAGACGAAAAACTGTTTTTT. This sequence encodes CASSLAGTDEKLFF. Variable domain in full (rest from reference TRBV5-1 and TRBJ1-4): KAGVTQTPRYLIKTRGQQVTLSCSPISGHRSVSWYQQTPGQGLQFLFEYFSETQRNKGNFPGRFSGRQFSNSRSEMNVSTLELGDSALYLCASSLAGTDEKLFFGSGTQLSVL.

The V call is TRBV18, the J call TRBJ1-6, with a tentative D call TRBD1 (5 bases). Trimming left V 3 bases short and J 10 bases short, with 13 bases between. CDR3 length: 14 residues. In germline, CDR1 is KGHSH, CDR2 LQKENI. For the CDR3, the DNA is TGTGCCAGCTCACCCCAGGGCCCGGAATCACCCCTCCACTTT. It codes for CASSPQGPESPLHF.

This rearrangement joins TRBV7-3 to TRBJ2-3, with D perhaps matching TRBD1 (6 bases). The germline gives CDR1 SGHTA, CDR2 FQGTGA. CDR3 length: 13 amino acids. V lost 5 bases and J lost 5, with 11 bases in between. The CDR3 spells CASSPAGEDTQYF. CDR3 coding DNA: TGTGCCAGCAGCCCAGCAGGGGAAGATACGCAGTATTTT.

V and J are TRBV7-3 and TRBJ2-1, with 10 bases identical to TRBD1. Losses at the gene ends were 6 bases for V and 4 bases for J; bases not matched to a gene: 6. Per the germline V gene, CDR1 is SGHTA and CDR2 is FQGTGA. The CDR3 consists of 15 residues. The CDR3 protein is CASSWTGGRYNEQFF. The DNA for the CDR3 is TGTGCCAGCAGTTGGACAGGGGGGAGGTACAATGAGCAGTTCTTC.

The chain uses TRBV6-5 and TRBJ1-1; perhaps TRBD1 as D (5 bases). The germline CDR1 and CDR2 sequences are MNHEY and SVGAGI. The CDR3 runs 12 residues. Trimming left V 8 bases short and J 6 bases short, with 13 bases between. For the CDR3, the DNA is TGTGCCAGCGGGGCCCGGCGGCCTGAAGCTTTCTTT. This translates into CASGARRPEAFF.

V and J are TRBV4-3 and TRBJ1-6, with D perhaps matching TRBD1 (6 bases). Trimming removed 1 base at V and 6 bases at J, with 10 bases between. CDR1 is LGHNA, CDR2 YSLEER, per germline. The CDR3 is made up of 15 amino acids. In DNA form, the CDR3 reads TGCGCCAGCAGCCAAGTTAGAGGGGGTAATTCACCCCTCCACTTT. This encodes CASSQVRGGNSPLHF.

This chain connects TRBV4-3 to TRBJ2-3; tentative D call: TRBD2 (5 bases). This CDR3 is built from 15 residues. Looked up from germline, CDR1 is LGHNA and CDR2 is YSLEER. The V and J ends lost 4 bases and 3 bases respectively, with 14 bases between them. The CDR3: CASSRQSTGTDTQYF. The CDR3 DNA reads as TGCGCCAGCAGCCGCCAGTCAACGGGAACAGATACGCAGTATTTT.

The chain has TRBV7-9 and TRBJ1-2; D gene uncertain. In germline, CDR1 is SEHNR, CDR2 FQNEAQ (reference sequence). The CDR3 covers 14 residues. Trimming took off 5 bases at V and 0 bases at J, with 10 bases between the two ends. The CDR3: CASSHKTANYGYTF. The CDR3 DNA reads as TGTGCCAGCAGCCACAAGACTGCTAACTATGGCTACACCTTC.

The chain has TRBV18 and TRBJ1-5; 10 nucleotides match TRBD1. After removal of 3 bases from V and 0 bases from J, the junction contained 5 bases not matched to a gene. This CDR3 comprises 17 residues. CDR1 and CDR2 (germline): KGHSH, LQKENI. As DNA, the CDR3 is TGTGCCAGCTCACCGGGACAGGGGAAACTTAGCAATCAGCCCCAGCATTTT. Translation: CASSPGQGKLSNQPQHF.